This note documents a single T cell receptor beta chain sequence. Its antigen is unidentified. The sample is drawn from a study of shared clonotypes between healthy human individuals. The study enrolled healthy HIV-negative adults without recent acute infections or vaccinations as donors. CD4+ cells were split into CD45RA+ naive and CD45RA-negative memory subsets. Here immunoSEQ multiplex PCR was the method, and the copy in TCRdb shows in-frame clones only, minus some. Counted here are over a million clones, about 70% occurring once; the ten biggest clones make up about 1.5%. General study findings and limits: Clonotypes that were shared across a handful of donors made up 4% to 6% of naive CD4 clonotypes.

Material for sequencing was memory CD4+ T cells sorted from blood. Indicated subset: CD45RA-negative fraction. This TCR came from a man between 18 and 29 years old in good health.

The CDR3 reads CASSNWGGNQPQHF. CDR3 in DNA: TGTGCCAGCAGCAATTGGGGGGGCAATCAGCCCCAGCATTTT. The rearrangement links TRBV5-6 to TRBJ1-5; D might be TRBD1 (5 bases). The CDR3 has 14 residues. The V end lost 4 bases, the J end lost 2 bases, and 10 bases lay between the germline ends. The V gene's germline CDR1 is SGHDT and CDR2 YYEEEE.